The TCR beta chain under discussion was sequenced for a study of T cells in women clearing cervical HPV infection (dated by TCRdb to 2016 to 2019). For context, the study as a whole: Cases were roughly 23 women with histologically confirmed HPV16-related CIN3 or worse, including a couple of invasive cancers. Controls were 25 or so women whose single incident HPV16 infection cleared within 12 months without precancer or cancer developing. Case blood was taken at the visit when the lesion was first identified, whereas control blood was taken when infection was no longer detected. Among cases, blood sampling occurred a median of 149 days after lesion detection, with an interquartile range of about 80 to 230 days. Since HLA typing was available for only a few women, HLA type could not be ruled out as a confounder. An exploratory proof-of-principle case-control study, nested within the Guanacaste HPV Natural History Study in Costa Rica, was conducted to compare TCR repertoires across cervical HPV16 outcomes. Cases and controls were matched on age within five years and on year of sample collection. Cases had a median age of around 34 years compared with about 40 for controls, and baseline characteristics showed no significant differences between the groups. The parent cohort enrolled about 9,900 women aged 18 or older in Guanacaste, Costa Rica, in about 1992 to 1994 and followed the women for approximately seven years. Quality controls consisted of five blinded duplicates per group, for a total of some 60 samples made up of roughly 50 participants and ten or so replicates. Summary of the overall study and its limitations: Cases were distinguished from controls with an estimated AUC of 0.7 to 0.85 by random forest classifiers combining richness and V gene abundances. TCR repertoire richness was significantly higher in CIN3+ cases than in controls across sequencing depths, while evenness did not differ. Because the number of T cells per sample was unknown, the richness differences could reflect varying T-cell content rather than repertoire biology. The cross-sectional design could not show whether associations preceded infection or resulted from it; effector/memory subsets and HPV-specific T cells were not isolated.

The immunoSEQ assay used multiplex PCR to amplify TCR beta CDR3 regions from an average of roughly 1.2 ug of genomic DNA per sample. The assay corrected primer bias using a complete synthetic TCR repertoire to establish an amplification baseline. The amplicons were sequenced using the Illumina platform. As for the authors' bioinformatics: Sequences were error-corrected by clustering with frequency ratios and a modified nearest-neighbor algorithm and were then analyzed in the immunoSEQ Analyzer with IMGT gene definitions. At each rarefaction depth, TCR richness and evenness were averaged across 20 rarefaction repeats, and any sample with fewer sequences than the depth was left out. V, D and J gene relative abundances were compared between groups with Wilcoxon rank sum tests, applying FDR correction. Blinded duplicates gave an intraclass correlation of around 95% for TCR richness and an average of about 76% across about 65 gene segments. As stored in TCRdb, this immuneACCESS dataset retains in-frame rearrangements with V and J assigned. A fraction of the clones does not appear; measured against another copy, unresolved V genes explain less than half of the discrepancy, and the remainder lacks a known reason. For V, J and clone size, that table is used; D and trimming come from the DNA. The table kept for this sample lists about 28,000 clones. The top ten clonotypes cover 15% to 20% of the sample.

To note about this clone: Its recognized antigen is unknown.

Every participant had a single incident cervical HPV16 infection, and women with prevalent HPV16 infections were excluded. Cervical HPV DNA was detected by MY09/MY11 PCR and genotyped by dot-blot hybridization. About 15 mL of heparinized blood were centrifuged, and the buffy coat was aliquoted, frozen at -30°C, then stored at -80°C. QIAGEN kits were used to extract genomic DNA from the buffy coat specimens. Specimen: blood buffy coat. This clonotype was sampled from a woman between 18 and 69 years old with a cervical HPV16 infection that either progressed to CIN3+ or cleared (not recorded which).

The CDR3 corresponds to CASSLVDLTQYF. The sequenced CDR3 bases are TGTGCCAGCAGTTTAGTTGACTTAACG. The V and J genes are TRBV12-3 or TRBV12-4 and TRBJ2-3; confidence is insufficient to name the D gene. The observed sequence ends 3 residues before the CDR3 terminus, with the missing tail filled in from the germline J gene. Spanning cysteine to phenylalanine, the CDR3 consists of 12 amino acids. Sequencing covers 27 bases of the CDR3, shown here with the frame starting at base 1.